This T cell receptor (beta chain) stems from a study of shared clonotypes between healthy human individuals. The study, taken as a whole, reports: Clonotype sharing among donors likely depends on sequencing depth. Estimated richness values were generally larger in naive subsets than in memory subsets.

This clone is a singleton in its sample. Its antigen is not known. V was trimmed by 3 bases and J by 3 bases, leaving 21 bases between them. CDR1 is SGDLS, CDR2 YYNGEE, per germline. CDR3 length equals 18 residues. Splitting of CD4+ cells produced CD45RA+ naive and CD45RA-negative memory subsets. In the original analysis: As immunoSEQ supplied junction-only sequences (without quality scores), filtering differed. Sequenced by immunoSEQ multiplex PCR; TCRdb stores in-frame clones only, minus some. V, J and clone size are taken as reported in that table, and D and trimming were inferred from the DNA itself. Of about 2.4 million clones detected, over 85% appear once; the ten largest clones hold about 0.38%.

The TCR sequence derives from a man between 18 and 29 years old in good health. Some clones in this sample may be carry-over from other donors' samples. The chain combines TRBV9 with TRBJ1-4, with D perhaps matching TRBD1 (6 bases). Source material: naive CD4+ T cells from PBMCs. The subset: CD45RA+ positively selected. CDR3 coding DNA: TGTGCCAGCAGCGAGGGGTATGGGGACACGGGCCCTAATGAAAAACTGTTTTTT. This encodes CASSEGYGDTGPNEKLFF.